This TCR beta chain was retrieved from a study of blood T cell repertoires in COVID-19. Repertoires were generated with immunoSEQ multiplex PCR, while TCRdb's copy carries only in-frame clones and drops some. The sample yields a few hundred thousand clones, roughly 88% seen once. This clonotype was sampled from a human donor in a cohort sampled during active COVID-19. Sequencing was done on a sample of peripheral blood.

The CDR3 nucleotides read TGCGCCAGCAGTGGGTTAGCACGGAAGAACACTGAAGCTTTCTTT. It is translated as CASSGLARKNTEAFF. The V and J genes are TRBV10-2 and TRBJ1-1; D uncertain. The V end lost 4 bases, the J end lost 1 base, and 13 bases lay between the germline ends. This CDR3 has 15 residues. CDR1 and CDR2 (germline): WSHSY, SAAADI.